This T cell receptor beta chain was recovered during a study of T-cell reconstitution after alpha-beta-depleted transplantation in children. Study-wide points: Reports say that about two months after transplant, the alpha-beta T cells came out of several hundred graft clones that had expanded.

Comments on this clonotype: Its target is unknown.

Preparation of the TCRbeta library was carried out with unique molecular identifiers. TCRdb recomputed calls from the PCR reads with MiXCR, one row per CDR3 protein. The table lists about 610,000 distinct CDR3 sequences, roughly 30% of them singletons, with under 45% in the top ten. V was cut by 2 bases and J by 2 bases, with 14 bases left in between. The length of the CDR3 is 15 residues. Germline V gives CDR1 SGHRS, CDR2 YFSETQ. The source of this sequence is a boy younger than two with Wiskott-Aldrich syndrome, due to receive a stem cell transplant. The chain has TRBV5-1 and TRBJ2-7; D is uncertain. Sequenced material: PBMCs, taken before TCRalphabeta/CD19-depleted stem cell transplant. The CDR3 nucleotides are TGCGCCAGCAGCTTTGGGGTTCCCCCCACCTACGAGCAGTACTTC. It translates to CASSFGVPPTYEQYF.